This note documents a single TCR beta chain sequence. This specimen belongs to a study of T cells in Graves' hyperthyroidism and ophthalmopathy. Authors of the study amplified TCR beta CDR3 regions from RNA transcripts. HTBI primers were used for first-round RT-PCR of the TCR CDR3. MiXCR was run by TCRdb on the multiplex PCR reads, yielding one entry per CDR3 protein. The data contain roughly 500,000 distinct CDR3 sequences, roughly 14% of them seen just once; the ten biggest clones take up 5.5% to 7.5%. This CDR3 is 15 amino acids long. The ends were cut back, 4 bases at V and 2 bases at J, with 13 bases in the middle. Germline CDR1 is SGDLS and CDR2 is YYNGEE.

The receptor was derived from a woman aged 30 to 39 with Graves' hyperthyroidism that later progressed to Graves' ophthalmopathy. The chain uses TRBV9 and TRBJ1-3; no definite D call. The sequencing input was blood. The CDR3 DNA is TGTGCCAGCAGCCTCGCTTTCGGAACTGGAAACACCATATATTTT. Translated, it gives CASSLAFGTGNTIYF.